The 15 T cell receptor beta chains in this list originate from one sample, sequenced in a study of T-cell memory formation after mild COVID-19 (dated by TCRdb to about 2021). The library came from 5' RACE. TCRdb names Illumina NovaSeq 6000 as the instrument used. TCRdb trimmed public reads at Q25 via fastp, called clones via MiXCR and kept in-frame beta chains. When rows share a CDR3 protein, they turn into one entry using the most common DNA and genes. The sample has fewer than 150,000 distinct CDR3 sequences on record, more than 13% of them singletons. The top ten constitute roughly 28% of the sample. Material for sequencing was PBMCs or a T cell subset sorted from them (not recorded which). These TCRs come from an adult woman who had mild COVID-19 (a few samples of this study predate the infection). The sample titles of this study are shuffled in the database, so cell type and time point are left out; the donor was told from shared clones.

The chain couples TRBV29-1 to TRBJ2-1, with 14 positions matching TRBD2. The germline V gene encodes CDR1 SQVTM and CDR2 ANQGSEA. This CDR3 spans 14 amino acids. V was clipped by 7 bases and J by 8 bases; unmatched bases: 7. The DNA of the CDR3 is TGCAGCGGACTAGCGGGAGGGCCAGGTTATGAGCAGTTCTTC. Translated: CSGLAGGPGYEQFF.

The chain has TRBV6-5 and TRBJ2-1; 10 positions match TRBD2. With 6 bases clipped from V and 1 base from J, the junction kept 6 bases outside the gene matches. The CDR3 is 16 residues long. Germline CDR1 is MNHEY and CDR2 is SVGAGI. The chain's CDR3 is CASRLSGGASYNEQFF. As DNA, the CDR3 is TGTGCCAGCAGACTAAGCGGGGGGGCTTCCTACAATGAGCAGTTCTTC.

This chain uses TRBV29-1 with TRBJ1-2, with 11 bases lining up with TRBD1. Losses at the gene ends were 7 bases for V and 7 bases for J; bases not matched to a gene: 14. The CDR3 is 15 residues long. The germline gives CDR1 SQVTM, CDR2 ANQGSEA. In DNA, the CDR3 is TGCAGCGCCCCGGGACAGGGGGTTATTGGAGGTGGCTACACCTTC. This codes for CSAPGQGVIGGGYTF. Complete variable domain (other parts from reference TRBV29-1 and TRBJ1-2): SAVISQKPSRDICQRGTSLTIQCQVDSQVTMMFWYRQQPGQSLTLIATANQGSEATYESGFVIDKFPISRPNLTFSTLTVSNMSPEDSSIYLCSAPGQGVIGGGYTFGSGTRLTVV.

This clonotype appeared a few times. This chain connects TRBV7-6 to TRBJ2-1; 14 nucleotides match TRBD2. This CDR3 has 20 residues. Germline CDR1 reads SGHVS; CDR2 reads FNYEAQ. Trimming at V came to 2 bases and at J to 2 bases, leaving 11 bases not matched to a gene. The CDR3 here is CASSLRPGLAGEDTYNEQFF. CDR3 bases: TGTGCCAGCAGCTTAAGACCGGGACTAGCGGGAGAGGACACCTACAATGAGCAGTTCTTC.

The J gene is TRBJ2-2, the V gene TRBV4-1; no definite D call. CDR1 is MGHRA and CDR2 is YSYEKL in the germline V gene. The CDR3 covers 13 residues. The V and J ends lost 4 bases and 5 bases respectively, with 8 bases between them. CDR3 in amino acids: CASSRTSTGELFF. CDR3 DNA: TGCGCCAGCAGCCGGACGTCGACCGGGGAGCTGTTTTTT.

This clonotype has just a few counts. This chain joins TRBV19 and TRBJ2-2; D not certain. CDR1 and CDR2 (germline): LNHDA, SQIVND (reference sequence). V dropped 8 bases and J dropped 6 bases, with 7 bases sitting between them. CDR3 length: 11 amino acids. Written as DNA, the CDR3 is TGTGCCAGTTCTAGAGCCGGGGAGCTGTTTTTT. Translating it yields CASSRAGELFF.

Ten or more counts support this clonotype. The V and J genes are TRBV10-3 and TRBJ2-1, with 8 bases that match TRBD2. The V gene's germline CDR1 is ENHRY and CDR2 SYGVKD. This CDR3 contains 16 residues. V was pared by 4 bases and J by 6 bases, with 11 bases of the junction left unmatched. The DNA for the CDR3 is TGTGCCATCAGTGGGGCCGGACTAGCAGAGGGCAATGAGCAGTTCTTC. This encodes CAISGAGLAEGNEQFF.

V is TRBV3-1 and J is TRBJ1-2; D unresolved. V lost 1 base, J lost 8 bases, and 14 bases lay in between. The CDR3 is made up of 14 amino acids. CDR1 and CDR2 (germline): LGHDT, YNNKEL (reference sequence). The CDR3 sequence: CASSQGEWTWGYTF. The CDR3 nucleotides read TGTGCCAGCAGCCAAGGGGAGTGGACCTGGGGCTACACCTTC.

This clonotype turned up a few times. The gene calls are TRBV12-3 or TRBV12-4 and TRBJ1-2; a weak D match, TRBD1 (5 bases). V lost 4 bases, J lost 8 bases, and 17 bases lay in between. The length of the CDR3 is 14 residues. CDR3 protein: CASSSGTDLEGYTF. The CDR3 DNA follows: TGTGCCAGCAGTTCCGGGACGGACCTTGAGGGCTACACCTTC.

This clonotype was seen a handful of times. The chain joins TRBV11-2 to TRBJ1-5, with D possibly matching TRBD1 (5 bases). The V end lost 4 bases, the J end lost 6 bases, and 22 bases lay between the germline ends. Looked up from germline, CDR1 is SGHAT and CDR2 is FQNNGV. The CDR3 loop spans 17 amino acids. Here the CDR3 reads CASSSLAGLSGGQPQHF. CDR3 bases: TGTGCCAGCAGCTCCCTGGCAGGCCTCTCTGGGGGTCAGCCCCAGCATTTT.

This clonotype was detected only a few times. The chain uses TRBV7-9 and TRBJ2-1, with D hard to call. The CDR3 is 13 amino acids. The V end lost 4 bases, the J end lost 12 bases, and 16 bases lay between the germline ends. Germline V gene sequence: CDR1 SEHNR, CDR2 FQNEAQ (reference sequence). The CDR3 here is CASSSDLTLPQFF. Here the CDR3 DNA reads TGTGCCAGCAGCTCCGACCTAACCCTCCCGCAGTTCTTC.

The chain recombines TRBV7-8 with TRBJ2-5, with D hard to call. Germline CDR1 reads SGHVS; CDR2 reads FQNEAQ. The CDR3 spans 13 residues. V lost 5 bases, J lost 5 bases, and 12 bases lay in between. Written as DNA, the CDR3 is TGTGCCAGCAGCACATCCATGGAGGAGACCCAGTACTTC. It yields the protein CASSTSMEETQYF.

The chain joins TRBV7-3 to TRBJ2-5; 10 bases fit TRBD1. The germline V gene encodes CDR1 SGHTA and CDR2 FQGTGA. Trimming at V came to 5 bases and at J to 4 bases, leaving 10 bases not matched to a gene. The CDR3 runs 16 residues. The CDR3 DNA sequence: TGTGCCAGCAGCCGACAGGGGGCAGGTATAGGAGAGACCCAGTACTTC. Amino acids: CASSRQGAGIGETQYF. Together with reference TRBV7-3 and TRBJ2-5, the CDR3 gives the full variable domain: GAGVSQTPSNKVTEKGKYVELRCDPISGHTALYWYRQSLGQGPEFLIYFQGTGAADDSGLPNDRFFAVRPEGSVSTLKIQRTERGDSAVYLCASSRQGAGIGETQYFGPGTRLLVL.

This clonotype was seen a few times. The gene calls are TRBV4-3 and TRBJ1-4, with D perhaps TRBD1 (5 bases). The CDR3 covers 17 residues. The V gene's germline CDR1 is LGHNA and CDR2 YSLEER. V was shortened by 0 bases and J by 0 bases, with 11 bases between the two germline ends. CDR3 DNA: TGCGCCAGCAGCCAAGAGGGACGCCGCTCAACTAATGAAAAACTGTTTTTT. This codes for CASSQEGRRSTNEKLFF.

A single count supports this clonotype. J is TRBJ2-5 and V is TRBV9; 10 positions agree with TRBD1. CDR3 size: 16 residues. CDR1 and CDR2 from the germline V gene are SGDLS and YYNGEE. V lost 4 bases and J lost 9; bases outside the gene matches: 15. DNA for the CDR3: TGTGCCAGCAGCCCGGGACAGGGGTTTCTTACCGAGGCCCAGTACTTC. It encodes CASSPGQGFLTEAQYF.